The T cell receptor beta chain described here comes from a study of beta chain features in type 1 diabetes. Study conclusions and caveats: The cDNA sequencing approach could over-represent high-TCR-expressing cells. People with Type 1 diabetes carried modestly yet significantly shorter TCRB CDR3s in all four CD4+ subsets.

Reverse transcribing all isolated RNA meant expressed TCRB transcripts were sequenced. Sequencing used immunoSEQ multiplex PCR; TCRdb keeps in-frame clones, though not all of them. The table lists about 650,000 clones, roughly 12% of them singletons. Of note for this clone: Antigen: not known.

J gave up 1 base and V 3 bases, and 8 bases lay outside the gene matches. CDR3 size: 16 residues. In germline, CDR1 is MDHEN, CDR2 SYDVKM. The source of this sequence is a man aged 30 to 39 with type 1 diabetes. The chain links TRBV28 to TRBJ2-5, with 7 bases that match TRBD2. The sample comprised naive CD4+ T cells from blood. The chain's CDR3 is CASSFPETSLQETQYF. CDR3 DNA sequence: TGTGCCAGCAGTTTCCCAGAGACTAGCCTCCAAGAGACCCAGTACTTC.